The next 19 T cell receptor beta chains were all read from a single sample in a study of CD8+ T cells in alopecia areata. It was cDNA, reverse transcribed from extracted RNA, that served as the sequencing template. The protocol was immunoSEQ multiplex PCR, while the TCRdb copy is restricted to in-frame clones and leaves out a portion. Here the sample spans 34,000 or so clones, roughly half being singletons. The sequencing input was NKG2D-high CD8+ T cells sorted from blood. The receptors derive from a human donor with alopecia areata.

This clone has more than one count but fewer than ten. The J gene is TRBJ2-7, the V gene TRBV9; TRBD2 agrees at 7 bases. In germline, CDR1 is SGDLS, CDR2 YYNGEE. The ends lost 2 bases at V and 2 bases at J; junction bases unmatched: 7. The CDR3 length is 15 residues. CDR3 nucleotides: TGTGCCAGCAGCGTCTCGGGGGGTACCGCCTACGAGCAGTACTTC. The encoded protein is CASSVSGGTAYEQYF.

The J gene is TRBJ2-4, the V gene TRBV7-9; 9 nucleotides agree with TRBD1. Germline V gene sequence: CDR1 SEHNR, CDR2 FQNEAQ (reference sequence). The CDR3 length is 16 residues. The J segment lost 0 bases and the V segment lost 5 bases, leaving 5 bases of the junction unmatched. CDR3 coding DNA: TGTGCCAGCAGCCAAACAGGGGGCCTAGCCAAAAACATTCAGTACTTC. Translation gives CASSQTGGLAKNIQYF.

CDR3 residues: CASSPYPGVTGEQYF. The CDR3 DNA is TGCGCCAGCAGCCCCTACCCGGGGGTCACGGGGGAGCAGTACTTC. The genes are TRBV4-1 and TRBJ2-7; TRBD2 is a possible D gene (6 bases). Germline V CDR1 and CDR2: MGHRA, YSYEKL. This CDR3 is built from 15 residues. With 4 bases removed from V and 7 bases from J, the gap between germline ends came to 20 bases.

The chain employs TRBV19 and TRBJ2-7; the D is unclear. The germline V and J ends were trimmed by 5 bases and 3 bases, with 14 bases remaining between them. The CDR3 is made up of 14 amino acids. The germline V gene has CDR1 LNHDA and CDR2 SQIVND (reference sequence). The CDR3 reads CASSSAMGRYEQYF. In DNA, the CDR3 is TGTGCCAGTAGTTCGGCAATGGGCCGCTACGAGCAGTACTTC.

The chain joins TRBV9 to TRBJ1-5; a weak D match, TRBD1 (5 bases). V shed 4 bases and J shed 6 bases, with 14 bases lying between them. This CDR3 is 14 amino acids long. Germline V gene lookup returns CDR1 SGDLS and CDR2 YYNGEE. CDR3 protein: CASSRSGGGQPQHF. Written as DNA, the CDR3 is TGTGCCAGCAGCCGTAGTGGGGGAGGTCAGCCCCAGCATTTT.

This clone was seen a handful of times. The rearrangement links TRBV9 to TRBJ2-1, with D unresolved. V lost 0 bases, J lost 0 bases, and 7 bases lay in between. CDR1 is SGDLS and CDR2 is YYNGEE in the germline V gene. The CDR3 is 15 residues long. For the CDR3, the DNA is TGTGCCAGCAGCGTAGATAGTAACTCCTACAATGAGCAGTTCTTC. The encoded protein is CASSVDSNSYNEQFF. Combining the CDR3 with reference TRBV9 and TRBJ2-1 gives the whole variable domain DSGVTQTPKHLITATGQRVTLRCSPRSGDLSVYWYQQSLDQGLQFLIQYYNGEERAKGNILERFSAQQFPDLHSELNLSSLELGDSALYFCASSVDSNSYNEQFFGPGTRLTVL.

The chain carries TRBV7-2 and TRBJ2-1, with TRBD1 as a possible D gene (6 bases). CDR1 is SGHTA, CDR2 FQGNSA, per germline. V lost 4 bases and J lost 3, with 16 bases in between. The length of the CDR3 is 16 residues. The CDR3: CASSWALAGDYNEQFF. The CDR3 DNA reads as TGTGCCAGCAGCTGGGCCCTAGCAGGGGACTACAATGAGCAGTTCTTC. The full variable domain, completed using reference TRBV7-2 and TRBJ2-1, is GAGVSQSPSNKVTEKGKDVELRCDPISGHTALYWYRQSLGQGLEFLIYFQGNSAPDKSGLPSDRFSAERTGGSVSTLTIQRTQQEDSAVYLCASSWALAGDYNEQFFGPGTRLTVL.

The CDR3 sequence: CASLTKGSGGNTIYF. The CDR3 DNA sequence: TGCGCCAGCCTAACGAAGGGGTCCGGTGGAAACACCATATATTTT. The chain is built from TRBV23-1 and TRBJ1-3; TRBD1 is a possible D gene (5 bases). TRBV23-1 is noted as an ORF with a role that remains uncertain. This CDR3 region has 15 residues. Trimming stripped 8 bases from V and 3 bases from J, with 17 bases between.

This chain joins TRBV28 and TRBJ2-7; D remains ambiguous. The CDR3 length is 16 residues. V lost 2 bases and J lost 2, with 16 bases in between. Germline CDR1 and CDR2: MDHEN and SYDVKM. This CDR3 reads CASSLPPVLSTYEQYF. The CDR3 nucleotides are TGTGCCAGCAGTTTACCCCCCGTCCTTTCTACCTACGAGCAGTACTTC.

The chain joins TRBV29-1 to TRBJ1-2; maybe TRBD1 (5 bases). The CDR3 covers 13 residues. Germline CDR1 SQVTM, CDR2 ANQGSEA. The germline V and J ends were trimmed by 6 bases and 0 bases, with 11 bases remaining between them. CDR3 in amino acids: CSVAGTSNYGYTF. The DNA for the CDR3 is TGCAGCGTAGCGGGGACTTCTAACTATGGCTACACCTTC.

The chain has TRBV25-1 and TRBJ2-1; 10 bases line up with TRBD2. The V gene's germline CDR1 is MGHDK and CDR2 SYGVNS. The CDR3 is 15 amino acids. Trimming cost V 5 bases and J 0 bases; bases outside gene matches: 1. CDR3 bases: TGTGCCAGCAGTCTAGCGGGAGTCTCCTACAATGAGCAGTTCTTC. Translation gives CASSLAGVSYNEQFF.

This chain connects TRBV9 to TRBJ1-2; 7 bases fit TRBD1. The trim removed 2 bases at V and 2 bases at J, leaving 9 bases unmatched. The CDR3 is made up of 16 amino acids. CDR1 and CDR2 (germline): SGDLS, YYNGEE. The CDR3 DNA reads as TGTGCCAGCAGCGTCGGACAGGACGTCACCAACTATGGCTACACCTTC. Its protein product is CASSVGQDVTNYGYTF.

The chain is built from TRBV2 and TRBJ2-7; D perhaps matches TRBD1 (6 bases). CDR1 is SNHLY, CDR2 FYNNEI, per germline. Trimming removed 7 bases from V and 3 bases from J, with 10 bases in between. This CDR3 is 12 amino acids long. The CDR3 nucleotides read TGTGCCAGCACCTGGACAGACTACGAGCAGTACTTC. Translation gives CASTWTDYEQYF. Drawing the rest from reference TRBV2 and TRBJ2-7, the complete variable domain is EPEVTQTPSHQVTQMGQEVILRCVPISNHLYFYWYRQILGQKVEFLVSFYNNEISEKSEIFDDQFSVERPDGSNFTLKIRSTKLEDSAMYFCASTWTDYEQYFGPGTRLTVT.

This chain connects TRBV19 to TRBJ1-2; TRBD1 is a possible D gene (6 bases). The CDR3 contains 13 residues. With 6 bases removed from V and 1 base from J, the gap between germline ends came to 9 bases. The germline CDR1 and CDR2 sequences are LNHDA and SQIVND (reference sequence). The CDR3 region is CASSLQGNYGYTF. The CDR3 bases are TGTGCCAGTAGCTTACAGGGTAACTATGGCTACACCTTC.

The chain is built from TRBV4-3 and TRBJ2-7, with 9 bases that match TRBD1. The CDR3 loop spans 14 amino acids. V was clipped by 4 bases and J by 0 bases; unmatched bases: 1. Per the germline V gene, CDR1 is LGHNA and CDR2 is YSLEER. The CDR3 sequence is CASSRDRASYEQYF. For the CDR3, the DNA is TGCGCCAGCAGCCGGGACAGGGCCTCCTACGAGCAGTACTTC.

This clone was seen once. The chain combines TRBV5-1 with TRBJ2-3; 8 nucleotides align to TRBD2. J lost 1 base, V lost 3 bases, and 4 bases had no gene match. Germline V gene sequence: CDR1 SGHRS, CDR2 YFSETQ. This CDR3 region has 15 residues. The CDR3, as DNA: TGCGCCAGCAGCTCGCATAGCGGGGGCACAGATACGCAGTATTTT. This gives the protein CASSSHSGGTDTQYF.

This clone occurred a few times. This chain uses TRBV7-9 with TRBJ2-1; D unclear. Germline assignment: CDR1 SEHNR and CDR2 FQNEAQ (reference sequence). V was shortened by 6 bases and J by 4 bases, with 1 base between the two germline ends. The CDR3 loop spans 10 amino acids. CDR3 residues: CASSYNEQFF. CDR3 bases: TGTGCCAGCAGTTACAATGAGCAGTTCTTC.

The chain uses TRBV28 and TRBJ1-2; perhaps TRBD1 as D (5 bases). The CDR3 has 15 amino acids. Germline CDR1 is MDHEN and CDR2 is SYDVKM. V dropped 3 bases and J dropped 0 bases, with 11 bases sitting between them. As DNA, the CDR3 is TGTGCCAGCAGTTTCCCACAGGCGGCTAACTATGGCTACACCTTC. It is translated as CASSFPQAANYGYTF.

The J gene is TRBJ1-5, the V gene TRBV19; 7 bases agree with TRBD1. From germline, CDR1 is LNHDA and CDR2 SQIVND (reference sequence). CDR3 size: 15 residues. The V segment lost 4 bases and the J segment 1 base; nucleotides outside the gene matches: 4. The CDR3 region has the DNA TGTGCCAGTAGTAGTGGGACAGCGAGCAATCAGCCCCAGCATTTT. Its protein product is CASSSGTASNQPQHF.